This TCR beta chain was retrieved from a study of CD8 T cells in Susac syndrome. Findings and caveats of the study: As acknowledged by the study, its TCR sequencing and HLA analysis included a relatively small number of individuals.

The authors reverse transcribed roughly 0.5 to 1 ug RNA with random hexamers. Multiplex PCR with immunoSEQ amplified the TCR beta CDR3 across 54 Vbeta and 13 Jbeta. MiXCR, applied by TCRdb to the immunoSEQ multiplex PCR reads, yields one record per CDR3 protein. The profile covers approximately 190,000 distinct CDR3 sequences, with under 97% appearing a single time and around 0.1% taken by the ten largest. The authors sequenced TCR beta from blood CD8+ and CD4+ T cells. This clonotype is a singleton in its sample. The antigen is not known. The sequence derives from a human donor with Susac syndrome. Sequencing was performed on CD4+ T cells from PBMCs.

The CDR3 bases are TGTGCCAGCAGCCTGGTTGGCGGGGGAAACGAGCAGTACTTC. The encoded protein is CASSLVGGGNEQYF. The rearrangement links TRBV13 to TRBJ2-7; the match to TRBD2 covers 7 bases. V trimming: 5 bases; J trimming: 5 bases; junction bases outside the gene matches: 9. CDR1 and CDR2 from the germline V gene are PRHDT and FYEKMQ (reference sequence). The CDR3 runs to 14 residues.